The sequence of this TCR beta chain was determined in a study of OX40 agonist ivuxolimab in advanced cancers. Concerning this clone itself: Its antigen remains unknown.

Study-wide findings and caveats: Doses of 0.1 to 3.0 mg/kg were accompanied by clonal expansion of CD4+ and CD8+ blood T cells by week 6.

Data came from immunoSEQ multiplex PCR; TCRdb stores just in-frame clones and leaves some out. The sample consists of over 70,000 clones, roughly 88% of them appearing once. Deletions cut 0 bases from V and 5 bases from J, with 12 bases between. This CDR3 is 15 amino acids long. The germline V gene encodes CDR1 SGHDT and CDR2 YYEEEE. The chain carries TRBV5-6 and TRBJ1-5; D perhaps matches TRBD1 (5 bases). The sequenced sample was CD4+ or CD8+ T cells sorted from blood, obtained in a trial of the OX40 agonist ivuxolimab. The clonotype comes from an adult with an advanced solid tumor such as melanoma, head and neck, liver or kidney cancer. The CDR3 spells CASSLAGRVDQPQHF. In nucleotides, the CDR3 is TGTGCCAGCAGCTTGGCAGGGAGGGTTGATCAGCCCCAGCATTTT.